This T cell receptor beta chain emerged from a study of radiotherapy plus CTLA-4 blockade in lung cancer. Study outcomes and limitations: The best prediction of response reportedly came from early blood T cell clone dynamics, with interferon-beta. An expansion of tumor-derived TCR clones occurred in blood after radiotherapy plus ipilimumab.

V was pared by 1 base and J by 6 bases, with 11 bases of the junction left unmatched. Germline V gene lookup returns CDR1 SEHNR and CDR2 FQNEAQ (reference sequence). This CDR3 is 16 amino acids long. This clone was observed once. Its antigen remains unidentified. Patients in the study, people with chemo-refractory metastatic non-small-cell lung cancer, received focal radiation plus ipilimumab CTLA-4 blockade. TCRdb's table, derived via immunoSEQ multiplex PCR, lists solely in-frame clones and lacks some. Of 85,000 to 100,000 clones listed, roughly 86% are singletons. The chain recombines TRBV7-9 with TRBJ2-7, with 8 nucleotides matching TRBD1. The TCR comes from a human donor with non-small cell lung cancer that progressed on radiotherapy plus ipilimumab. Sequences were derived from peripheral blood, sampled from a patient treated with radiotherapy plus ipilimumab. CDR3 sequence: CASSLDDSADRGEQYF. The CDR3 DNA sequence: TGTGCCAGCAGCTTAGATGATTCGGCTGACAGGGGCGAGCAGTACTTC.